Sequencing of this TCR beta chain was carried out in a study of CD8 T cells in acute hepatitis C reinfection (dated by TCRdb to the early 2020s). Concerning the study at large: The TCRbeta repertoire of CD8+ T cells specific for the HCV NS3-1073 epitope was profiled during acute infection and after viral clearance. Paired acute and follow-up samples were contributed by four of the spontaneous resolvers.

Counted from cysteine to phenylalanine, this CDR3 has 13 amino acids. The retained sequence is limited to the CDR3, 39 bases, with the frame set at the first base. In the germline V gene (reference sequence), CDR1 corresponds to MNHEY and CDR2 to SMNVEV. The junction carries 10 bases between V and J, which are trimmed by 3 bases and 7 bases respectively. Results and caveats for the whole study, not just this receptor: Because bulk sequencing covered only the TCRbeta chain, the alphabeta pairing of public clonotypes could not be determined. Approximately 13 public clonotypes were identified irrespective of outcome, and one of the public clonotypes used V04-02/J02-02. The NS3-1073 specific repertoires were highly diverse, and diversity did not differ significantly among acute resolver, follow-up resolver and acute chronic samples. CDR3 sequences shared with other epitopes were rarely observed, and exact matching may have been limited by differing sequencing approaches. NS3-1073 specific cells were too rare to sort in chronically infected subjects, so no follow-up repertoires exist for those subjects. All groups showed preferential use of the TRBV04 and TRBV06 gene families, a pattern that overrepresentation in the naive pool did not explain.

With regard to this clone: No antigen is known for it. Base qualities are not provided; no much larger clone lies one nucleotide away.

Taken with the paper, the label for time point translates to: naive CD8 control sorted from an acute-time-point sample. Enrolled in the Montreal Hepatitis C Cohort (HEPCO) in Canada, the donors were people who inject drugs, and these donors were followed every 3 months. Acute primary HCV infection was defined as a positive HCV RNA or antibody test after a negative test within the previous 24 weeks. CD3, CD8 and CD45RO antibodies were used for surface staining, and dead cells were excluded with an aqua fixable dye. Roughly 6 subjects who developed chronic infection, defined as HCV RNA positivity at 24 weeks, were also included in the cohort. Once thawed from cryostorage, peripheral blood mononuclear cells underwent negative selection via the MACS CD8+ T cell Isolation Kit to obtain CD8+ T cells. A BD FACSAria II cell sorter was used to sort the cells. The FACS-sorted cells had their genomic DNA extracted, and the commercial immunoSEQ service was used to sequence the TCRbeta chains. In the authors' own workflow: ImmunoSEQ Analyzer software v3.0 and R v3.5.1 were used to analyze the repertoire data. Sequences containing stop codons or out-of-frame rearrangements were removed, so only productive rearrangements were analyzed. Simpson diversity, Shannon entropy, CDR3 length and nucleotide addition metrics were supplied by the sequencing provider. Based on frequency, clonotypes were placed into dominant, sub-dominant, low or lowest abundance groups, and clonotypes under 0.1% were left out of most analyses. Any CDR3 amino acid clonotype present in at least two subjects at a cumulative frequency of at least 0.5% was labeled public. TCRdb re-hosts the immuneACCESS table, in-frame sequences only. Its copies lack some clones; in the studies checked, an unresolved V gene accounts for under half of them, and the cause for the rest is not known. D and trimming come from the DNA, and the V and J calls and clone size come from that table. The sample table lists some 38,000 clones, around nine tenths of them with a count of one. The top ten hold 0.4% to 0.6% of the sample.

This receptor chain uses TRBV27 and TRBJ1-5; TRBD1 might be the D gene, on 5 matching bases. Sequencing input: naive CD8+ T cells from PBMCs. The sample's cell subset or site label, in plain terms: sorted total naive CD45RO-negative CD8+ T cells. This TCR was sampled from a man aged 25-40 years with chronic hepatitis C. The bases read TGTGCCAGCAGTTTGGGGGTAAACCAGCCCCAGCATTTT. Its coded protein is CASSLGVNQPQHF.